The 3 T cell receptor beta chains reported below all come from one sample, sequenced in a study of blood T cell repertoires in COVID-19. Produced via immunoSEQ multiplex PCR; TCRdb's table is partial and in-frame only. The table lists approximately 300,000 clones, 85% to 90% of them singletons. Sequencing input: PBMCs or T cells enriched from blood (not recorded which). The receptors were sampled from a woman under 30 who had recovered from COVID-19.

V and J are TRBV19 and TRBJ1-2; the match to TRBD1 covers 8 bases. This CDR3 contains 16 residues. Germline V gene sequence: CDR1 LNHDA, CDR2 SQIVND (reference sequence). Losses at the gene ends were 4 bases for V and 7 bases for J; bases not matched to a gene: 14. The CDR3 spells CASSTPGRAGGFGYTF. CDR3 in DNA: TGTGCCAGTAGTACCCCTGGCCGGGCAGGGGGCTTTGGCTACACCTTC.

V gene TRBV7-8 combines with J gene TRBJ1-4; 7 bases match TRBD1. J lost 3 bases, V lost 5 bases, and 6 bases had no gene match. The CDR3 length is 15 residues. Germline CDR1 reads SGHVS; CDR2 reads FQNEAQ. The CDR3 DNA reads as TGTGCCAGCAGCCTCAAGGACAGGCCTAATGAAAAACTGTTTTTT. Protein: CASSLKDRPNEKLFF.

This chain uses TRBV9 with TRBJ2-3; D unclear. This CDR3 is 13 amino acids long. Trimming cost V 1 base and J 2 bases, with 5 bases left between them. Germline assignment: CDR1 SGDLS and CDR2 YYNGEE. The CDR3 sequence: CASSVFHTDTQYF. The CDR3 nucleotides read TGTGCCAGCAGCGTATTCCACACAGATACGCAGTATTTT. The full variable domain, in which reference TRBV9 and TRBJ2-3 provide the parts outside the CDR3, is DSGVTQTPKHLITATGQRVTLRCSPRSGDLSVYWYQQSLDQGLQFLIQYYNGEERAKGNILERFSAQQFPDLHSELNLSSLELGDSALYFCASSVFHTDTQYFGPGTRLTVL.